This T cell receptor beta chain originates from a study of T cell responses to AZD1222 COVID-19 vaccine. Findings and limits, study-wide: Recipients of two AZD1222 doses showed rising Spike-specific TCR breadth and depth. Among spike-specific TCRs, nearly half reportedly target unmutated variant regions. Females made up more of the donors, who were largely white British, and clonal diversity may have come out too low.

There are 15 residues in the CDR3. CDR1 is MNHNY, CDR2 SVGAGI, per germline (reference sequence). Losses at the gene ends were 0 bases for V and 8 bases for J; bases not matched to a gene: 4. The method was immunoSEQ multiplex PCR; TCRdb's version includes in-frame clones alone and lacks a portion of them. The sample includes some 80,000 clones, approximately 90% seen only once; the top ten take 9% to 10%. Of note for this clone: The antigen is unknown.

The sample was peripheral blood, taken 28 days after the second dose of the MenACWY control vaccine. The chain links TRBV6-6 to TRBJ2-1, with 10 bases that match TRBD1. The clonotype originates from an adult who received the MenACWY meningococcal vaccine as a control. The CDR3 loop is CASSYSGQGFDEQFF. In DNA, the CDR3 is TGTGCCAGCAGTTACTCGGGACAGGGGTTCGATGAGCAGTTCTTC.